Listed below are T cell receptor beta chains from one sample, sequenced in a study of CD8 T cells in ankylosing spondylitis. TCRdb passed the 5' RACE reads through MiXCR, listing each CDR3 protein once. This sample has around 230,000 distinct CDR3 sequences; less than 9.5% occur once, and the top ten carry approximately 4.8%. Sequenced: blood, either unsorted or a sorted T cell fraction (not recorded which). Receptor source: a female donor with ankylosing spondylitis or in good health (not recorded which). The CDR3 runs from the conserved cysteine through the conserved F or W. A D gene is named only where the DNA matches it firmly. Clone sizes are given selectively: once, few, many, or a class where the clone is expanded.

.,many,TRBJ2-7,TRBV20-1,CSAGGGGREQYF,TGCAGTGCTGGAGGAGGAGGGCGCGAGCAGTACTTC
.,many,TRBJ2-2,TRBV5-1,CASSLKGANTGELFF,TGCGCCAGCAGCTTGAAGGGTGCGAACACCGGGGAGCTGTTTTTT
.,many,TRBJ1-5,TRBV6-1,CASTLGGPNQPQHF,TGTGCCAGCACCCTGGGGGGGCCCAATCAGCCCCAGCATTTT
.,many,TRBJ2-3,TRBV5-1,CASTRGLLGTDTQYF,TGCGCCAGCACCCGGGGACTCTTGGGCACAGATACGCAGTATTTT
TRBD1,many,TRBJ2-1,TRBV15,CATSGDRGSYNEQFF,TGTGCCACCAGCGGTGACAGGGGCTCCTACAATGAGCAGTTCTTC
.,many,TRBJ1-3,TRBV15,CATSRERASGNTIYF,TGTGCCACCAGCAGAGAAAGAGCCTCTGGAAACACCATATATTTT
.,many,TRBJ2-3,TRBV12-5,CASGKDTLEDTQYF,TGTGCTAGTGGCAAGGACACCCTAGAGGATACGCAGTATTTT
TRBD1,many,TRBJ1-5,TRBV19,CASSSGTGPGQPQHF,TGTGCCAGCAGCTCCGGGACAGGGCCCGGTCAGCCCCAGCATTTT
TRBD1,few,TRBJ1-1,TRBV30,CAWRGKDRMNTEAFF,TGTGCCTGGAGGGGGAAGGACAGGATGAACACTGAAGCTTTCTTT
TRBD1,many,TRBJ2-1,TRBV6-2/TRBV6-3,CASSEGRDRGPGEQFF,TGTGCCAGCAGTGAGGGCCGGGACAGGGGGCCGGGTGAGCAGTTCTTC
.,.,TRBJ2-7,TRBV20-1,CSARDLGGEQYF,TGCAGTGCTAGAGATCTCGGGGGTGAGCAGTACTTC
TRBD1,many,TRBJ2-5,TRBV20-1,CSARDPVRGQGVTQYF,TGCAGTGCTAGAGATCCCGTTAGAGGACAGGGAGTGACCCAGTACTTC
.,many,TRBJ1-2,TRBV5-1,CASSPTPGDYGYTF,TGCGCCAGCAGCCCCACCCCGGGAGACTATGGCTACACCTTC
.,many,TRBJ2-6,TRBV5-1,CASSLGGAWVFSGANVLTF,TGCGCCAGCAGCCTTGGAGGGGCATGGGTCTTCTCTGGGGCCAACGTCCTGACTTTC
TRBD1,.,TRBJ2-7,TRBV2,CASSEGGTGTYEQYF,TGTGCCAGCAGTGAAGGGGGGACAGGGACCTACGAGCAGTACTTC
.,many,TRBJ2-7,TRBV5-1,CASSLESGGSYEQYF,TGCGCCAGCAGCTTGGAATCCGGGGGCTCCTACGAGCAGTACTTC
.,many,TRBJ2-5,TRBV20-1,CSARSFGLPVGGETQYF,TGCAGTGCTAGATCTTTCGGTCTCCCCGTAGGGGGAGAGACCCAGTACTTC
.,many,TRBJ2-3,TRBV5-1,CASSLVGDTQYF,TGCGCCAGCAGCTTGGTCGGGGATACGCAGTATTTT
.,many,TRBJ2-5,TRBV6-2/TRBV6-3,CASQRIIGETQYF,TGTGCCAGTCAGCGAATAATCGGAGAGACCCAGTACTTC
.,.,TRBJ1-2,TRBV6-5,CASGSRGGGYTF,TGTGCCAGCGGGTCGCGGGGAGGTGGCTACACCTTC
.,many,TRBJ1-2,TRBV12-3/TRBV12-4,CATTYGSYYGYTF,TGTGCCACCACTTATGGCAGTTACTATGGCTACACCTTC
TRBD2,few,TRBJ2-1,TRBV29-1,CSAGGSYNEQFF,TGCAGCGCGGGAGGATCCTACAATGAGCAGTTCTTC
TRBD1,many,TRBJ1-6,TRBV4-3,CASSQAQGRDSPLHF,TGCGCCAGCAGCCAAGCACAGGGGAGGGATTCACCCCTCCACTTT
.,many,TRBJ2-1,TRBV20-1,CSASSGLSHNEQFF,TGCAGTGCTTCAAGCGGACTGTCCCACAATGAGCAGTTCTTC
.,few,TRBJ2-7,TRBV7-9,CASSLADSYEQYF,TGTGCCAGCAGCTTAGCAGACTCCTACGAGCAGTACTTC
.,.,TRBJ2-1,TRBV19,CASSGADNEQFF,TGTGCCAGCTCCGGGGCAGACAATGAGCAGTTCTTC
.,many,TRBJ2-2,TRBV12-3/TRBV12-4,CASSLGPPGELFF,TGTGCCAGCAGTTTAGGCCCCCCCGGGGAGCTGTTTTTT
.,many,TRBJ2-5,TRBV7-6,CASSLLPYGVAGRGETQYF,TGTGCCAGCAGCTTACTCCCATATGGGGTGGCAGGCCGTGGGGAGACCCAGTACTTC
.,.,TRBJ1-5,TRBV6-5,CASTGASTDTQHF,TGTGCCAGCACCGGAGCTAGCACAGATACGCAGCATTTT
.,few,TRBJ2-7,TRBV27,CASSSRGEVEQYF,TGTGCCAGCAGTTCCAGGGGTGAAGTTGAGCAGTACTTC
TRBD2,many,TRBJ2-4,TRBV25-1,CASSETGGGLNIQYF,TGTGCCAGCAGTGAAACGGGAGGAGGTCTAAACATTCAGTACTTC
.,many,TRBJ2-3,TRBV7-7,CASSSLTGPDTQYF,TGTGCCAGCAGCTCCCTAACTGGCCCGGATACGCAGTATTTT
.,many,TRBJ1-1,TRBV30,CAWSLDTEAFF,TGTGCCTGGAGTCTGGACACTGAAGCTTTCTTT
.,many,TRBJ2-1,TRBV20-1,CSASLGNEQFF,TGCAGTGCTAGTCTGGGGAATGAGCAGTTCTTC
TRBD1,many,TRBJ2-7,TRBV20-1,CSAQTGSPFYEQYF,TGCAGTGCTCAGACAGGGAGTCCCTTTTACGAGCAGTACTTC
.,many,TRBJ2-1,TRBV9,CASTHADRIIHNEQFF,TGTGCCAGCACCCACGCCGACAGAATAATTCACAATGAGCAGTTCTTC
.,many,TRBJ2-1,TRBV20-1,CSAREWEGAYNEQFF,TGCAGTGCTAGAGAATGGGAAGGCGCCTACAATGAGCAGTTCTTC
TRBD1,many,TRBJ2-7,TRBV9,CASSVADRVISYEQYF,TGTGCCAGCAGCGTAGCCGACAGGGTAATCTCCTACGAGCAGTACTTC
.,many,TRBJ2-4,TRBV28,CASSSPRGIQYF,TGTGCCAGCAGTTCCCCACGGGGCATTCAGTACTTC
TRBD2,many,TRBJ2-5,TRBV12-3/TRBV12-4,CASSPGLVAETQYF,TGTGCCAGCAGCCCCGGACTAGTGGCGGAGACCCAGTACTTC
.,many,TRBJ2-7,TRBV10-2,CASIGFHEQYF,TGCGCCAGCATTGGGTTCCACGAGCAGTACTTC
.,many,TRBJ2-3,TRBV2,CASSAYPDTQYF,TGTGCCAGCAGTGCTTATCCGGATACGCAGTATTTT
.,many,TRBJ2-7,TRBV20-1,CSASGFPYEQYF,TGCAGTGCTAGTGGATTCCCCTACGAGCAGTACTTC
.,few,TRBJ1-3,TRBV12-3/TRBV12-4,CASRTRHSDRSGNTIYF,TGTGCCAGCAGGACGAGGCACAGCGACCGCTCTGGAAACACCATATATTTT
.,many,TRBJ2-3,TRBV7-8,CASSLKGPQPSTDTQYF,TGTGCCAGCAGCTTAAAGGGACCGCAACCTAGCACAGATACGCAGTATTTT
.,many,TRBJ2-1,TRBV24-1,CATSDPPRGEQFF,TGTGCCACCAGTGATCCCCCCCGGGGCGAGCAGTTCTTC
.,many,TRBJ2-1,TRBV7-2,CASSGDSYYNEQFF,TGTGCCAGCAGCGGGGACTCCTACTACAATGAGCAGTTCTTC
.,many,TRBJ2-7,TRBV7-9,CASSYPSDEQYF,TGTGCCAGCAGCTACCCTAGCGACGAGCAGTACTTC
.,many,TRBJ2-7,TRBV6-2/TRBV6-3,CASSLAGPYEQYF,TGTGCCAGCAGTCTTGCTGGTCCCTACGAGCAGTACTTC
TRBD2,many,TRBJ2-1,TRBV7-9,CASSLAGARNEQFF,TGTGCCAGCAGCTTGGCGGGAGCTCGGAATGAGCAGTTCTTC
.,many,TRBJ2-1,TRBV9,CASSAGLPTQLHFNEQFF,TGTGCCAGCAGCGCGGGACTGCCCACCCAGCTACATTTCAATGAGCAGTTCTTC
.,many,TRBJ2-5,TRBV5-1,CASSWPRPQETQYF,TGCGCCAGCAGCTGGCCCCGGCCTCAAGAGACCCAGTACTTC
.,many,TRBJ2-3,TRBV4-3,CASSQAIRSDTQYF,TGCGCCAGCAGCCAAGCAATTCGCTCGGATACGCAGTATTTT
.,many,TRBJ2-5,TRBV20-1,CSAQTQETQYF,TGCAGTGCTCAGACTCAAGAGACCCAGTACTTC